This TCR beta chain stems from a study of CD8 T cells in Susac syndrome. Findings and caveats of the study: It was acknowledged by the study that relatively few individuals were included in its TCR sequencing and HLA analysis.

RNA was extracted with the RNeasy kit, and a quantity of about 0.45 to 1 ug was reverse transcribed using random hexamers. TCRdb reprocessed the immunoSEQ multiplex PCR reads via MiXCR and lists one record per CDR3 protein. Counted here are about 210,000 distinct CDR3 sequences, 95% occurring once; the ten biggest clones make up 0.08% to 0.095%. Of note for this clonotype: Antigen unknown.

V dropped 6 bases and J dropped 0; count of bases not matched to a gene: 5. Germline CDR1 DFQATT, CDR2 SNEGSKA (reference sequence). This CDR3 contains 14 residues. V usage is TRBV20-1 and J usage is TRBJ1-1, with 9 bases identical to TRBD1. The origin of this receptor is a human donor with multiple sclerosis. Material for sequencing was CD4+ T cells from PBMCs. This CDR3 is CSADRQGVNTEAFF. CDR3 nucleotides: TGCAGTGCGGATCGACAGGGGGTGAACACTGAAGCTTTCTTT.